This TCR beta chain was captured in a study of OX40 agonist ivuxolimab in advanced cancers. Study-level information: People in dose escalation had one of these cancers: hepatocellular carcinoma, melanoma, renal cell or head and neck cancer. Broader study findings: CD8+ T cells (on average) carried more expanded clones than CD4+ T cells.

Of note for this clone: The antigen is unknown.

With baseline, cycle 4 day 1, and cycle 7 day 1 as timepoints, blood was sampled. Some clones are missing from TCRdb's copy, which holds only in-frame ones; the method was immunoSEQ multiplex PCR. The sample has roughly 70,000 clones, 75% to 90% seen once. Between the trimmed V and J ends, which lost 4 bases and 8 bases, there was a span of 14 bases. The germline V gene encodes CDR1 SNHLY and CDR2 FYNNEI. The length of the CDR3 is 13 residues. The clonotype was recovered from an adult with an advanced solid tumor such as melanoma, head and neck, liver or kidney cancer. The chain links TRBV2 to TRBJ1-2; D may be TRBD1 (5 bases). This sample comprised CD4+ or CD8+ T cells sorted from blood, obtained in a trial of the OX40 agonist ivuxolimab. The CDR3 loop is CASSVIQGQGYTF. The CDR3 coding sequence is TGTGCCAGCAGTGTAATTCAGGGTCAAGGCTACACCTTC.